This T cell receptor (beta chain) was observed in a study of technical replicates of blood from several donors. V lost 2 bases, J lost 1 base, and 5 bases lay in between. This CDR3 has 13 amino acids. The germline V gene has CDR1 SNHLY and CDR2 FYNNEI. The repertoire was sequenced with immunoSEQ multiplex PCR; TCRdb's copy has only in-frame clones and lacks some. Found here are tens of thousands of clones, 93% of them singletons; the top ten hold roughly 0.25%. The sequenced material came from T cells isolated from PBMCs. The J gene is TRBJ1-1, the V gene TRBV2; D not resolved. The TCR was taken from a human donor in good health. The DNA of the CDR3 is TGTGCCAGCAGTGAAAGCCGGAACACTGAAGCTTTCTTT. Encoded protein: CASSESRNTEAFF.